Ten or more counts support the clone carrying this T cell receptor beta chain. These data originate in a study of T cells after yellow fever vaccination. TCRdb re-derived calls from the 5' RACE reads in MiXCR, one entry per CDR3 protein. The table has 350,000 to 450,000 distinct CDR3 sequences, 15% to 20% seen once. The clonotype comes from a man between 18 and 29 years old who received the YFV17D yellow fever vaccine. Material: PBMCs, obtained before the yellow fever booster vaccination.

This CDR3 is CASRFSPNTGELFF. In DNA, the CDR3 is TGTGCCAGCAGGTTCAGCCCTAACACCGGGGAGCTGTTTTTT. The chain links TRBV12-3 or TRBV12-4 to TRBJ2-2; no clear D. Trimming cost V 6 bases and J 2 bases, with 10 bases left between them. CDR3 length equals 14 residues.